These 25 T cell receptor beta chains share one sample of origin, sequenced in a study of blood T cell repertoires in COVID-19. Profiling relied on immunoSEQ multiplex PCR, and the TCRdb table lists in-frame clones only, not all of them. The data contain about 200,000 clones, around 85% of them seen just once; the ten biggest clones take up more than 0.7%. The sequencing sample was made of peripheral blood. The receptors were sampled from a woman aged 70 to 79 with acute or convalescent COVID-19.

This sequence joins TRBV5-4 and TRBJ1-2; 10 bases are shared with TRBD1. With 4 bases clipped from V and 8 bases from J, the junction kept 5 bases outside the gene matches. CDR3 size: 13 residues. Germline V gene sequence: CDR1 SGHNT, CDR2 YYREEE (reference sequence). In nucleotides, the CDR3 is TGTGCCAGCAGCCGACAGGGGGCAATCGGCTACACCTTC. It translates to CASSRQGAIGYTF.

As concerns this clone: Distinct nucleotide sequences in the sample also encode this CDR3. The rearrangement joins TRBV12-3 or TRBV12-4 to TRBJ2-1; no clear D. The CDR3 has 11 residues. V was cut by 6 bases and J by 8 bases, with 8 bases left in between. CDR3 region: CASSFRDEQFF. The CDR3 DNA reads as TGTGCCAGCAGCTTCCGGGATGAGCAGTTCTTC.

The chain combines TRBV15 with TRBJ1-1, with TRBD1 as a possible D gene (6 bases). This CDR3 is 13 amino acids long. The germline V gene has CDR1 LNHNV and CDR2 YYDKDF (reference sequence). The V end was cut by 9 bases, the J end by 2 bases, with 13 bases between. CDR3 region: CATSQGVNTEAFF. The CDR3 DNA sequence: TGTGCCACTTCACAGGGCGTAAACACTGAAGCTTTCTTT.

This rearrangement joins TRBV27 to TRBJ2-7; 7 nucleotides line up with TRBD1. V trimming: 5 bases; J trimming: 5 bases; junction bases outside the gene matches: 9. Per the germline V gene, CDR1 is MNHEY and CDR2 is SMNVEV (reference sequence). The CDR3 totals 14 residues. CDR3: CASSRRQGWNEQYF. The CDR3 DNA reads TGTGCCAGCAGTCGTAGACAGGGATGGAACGAGCAGTACTTC.

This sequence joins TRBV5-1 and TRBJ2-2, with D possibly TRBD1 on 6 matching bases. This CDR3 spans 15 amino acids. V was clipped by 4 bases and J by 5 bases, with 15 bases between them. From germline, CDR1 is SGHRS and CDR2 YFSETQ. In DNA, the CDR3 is TGCGCCAGCAGCCCGTCAGGGGCCGGAACCGGGGAGCTGTTTTTT. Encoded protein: CASSPSGAGTGELFF.

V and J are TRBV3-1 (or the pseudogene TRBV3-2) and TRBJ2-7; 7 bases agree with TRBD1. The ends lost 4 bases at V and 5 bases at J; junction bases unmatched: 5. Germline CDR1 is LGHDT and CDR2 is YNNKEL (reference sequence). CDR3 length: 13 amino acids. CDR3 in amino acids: CASSLPGQHEQYF. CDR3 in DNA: TGTGCCAGCAGCCTCCCGGGACAGCACGAGCAGTACTTC.

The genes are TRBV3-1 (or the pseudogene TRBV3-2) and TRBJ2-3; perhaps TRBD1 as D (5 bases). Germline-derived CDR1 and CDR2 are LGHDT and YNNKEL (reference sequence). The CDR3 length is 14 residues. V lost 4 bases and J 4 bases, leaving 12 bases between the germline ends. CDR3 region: CASSPRTISDTQYF. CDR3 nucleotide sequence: TGTGCCAGCAGCCCTCGGACAATTTCAGATACGCAGTATTTT.

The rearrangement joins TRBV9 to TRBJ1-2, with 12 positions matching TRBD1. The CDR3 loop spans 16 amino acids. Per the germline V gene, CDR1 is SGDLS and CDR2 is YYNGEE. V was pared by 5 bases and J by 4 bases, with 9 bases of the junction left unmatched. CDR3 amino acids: CASRGTGGAGAYGYTF. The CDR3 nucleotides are TGTGCCAGCAGAGGGACAGGGGGCGCGGGGGCCTATGGCTACACCTTC. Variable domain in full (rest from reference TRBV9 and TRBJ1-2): DSGVTQTPKHLITATGQRVTLRCSPRSGDLSVYWYQQSLDQGLQFLIQYYNGEERAKGNILERFSAQQFPDLHSELNLSSLELGDSALYFCASRGTGGAGAYGYTFGSGTRLTVV.

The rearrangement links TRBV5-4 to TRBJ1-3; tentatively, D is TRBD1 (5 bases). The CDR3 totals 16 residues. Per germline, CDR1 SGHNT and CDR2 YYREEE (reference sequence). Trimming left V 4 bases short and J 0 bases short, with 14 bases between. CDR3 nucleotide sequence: TGTGCCAGCAGCCGAAGCGGGGCTGCCTCTGGAAACACCATATATTTT. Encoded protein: CASSRSGAASGNTIYF.

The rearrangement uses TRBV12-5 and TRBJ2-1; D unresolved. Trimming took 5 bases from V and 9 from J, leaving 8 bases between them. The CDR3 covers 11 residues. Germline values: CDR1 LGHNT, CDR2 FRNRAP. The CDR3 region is CASGAWSEQFF. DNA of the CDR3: TGTGCTAGTGGTGCTTGGAGTGAGCAGTTCTTC.

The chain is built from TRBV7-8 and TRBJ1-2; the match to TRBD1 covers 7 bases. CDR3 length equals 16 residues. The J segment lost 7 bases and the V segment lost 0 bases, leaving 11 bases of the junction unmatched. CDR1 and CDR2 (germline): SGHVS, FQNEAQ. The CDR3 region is CASSLALSKGARGYTF. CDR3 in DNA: TGTGCCAGCAGCTTAGCGCTGTCAAAGGGGGCGCGTGGCTACACCTTC.

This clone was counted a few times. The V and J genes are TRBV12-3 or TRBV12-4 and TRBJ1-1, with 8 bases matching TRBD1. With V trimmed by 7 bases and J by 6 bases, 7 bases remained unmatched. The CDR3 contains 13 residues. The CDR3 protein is CASNFRQGPEAFF. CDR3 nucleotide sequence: TGTGCCAGCAACTTTCGACAGGGGCCTGAAGCTTTCTTT.

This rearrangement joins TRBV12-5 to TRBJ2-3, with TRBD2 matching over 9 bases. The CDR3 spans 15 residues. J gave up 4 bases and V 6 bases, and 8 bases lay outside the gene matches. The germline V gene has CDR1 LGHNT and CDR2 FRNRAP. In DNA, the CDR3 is TGTGCTAGTGGCCCCTCGGGACTAGCCGCAGATACGCAGTATTTT. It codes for CASGPSGLAADTQYF.

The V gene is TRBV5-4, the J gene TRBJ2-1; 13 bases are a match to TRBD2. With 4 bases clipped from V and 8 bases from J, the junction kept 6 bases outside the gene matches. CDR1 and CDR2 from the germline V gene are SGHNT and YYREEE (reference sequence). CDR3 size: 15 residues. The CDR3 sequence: CASSPGLAGVYEQFF. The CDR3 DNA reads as TGTGCCAGCAGCCCTGGACTAGCGGGAGTTTATGAGCAGTTCTTC.

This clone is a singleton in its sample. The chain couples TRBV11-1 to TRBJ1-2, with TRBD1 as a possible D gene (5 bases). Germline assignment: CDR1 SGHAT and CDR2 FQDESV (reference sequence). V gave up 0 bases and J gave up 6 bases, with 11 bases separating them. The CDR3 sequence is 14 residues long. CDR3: CASSLAPGKDGYTF. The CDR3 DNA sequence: TGTGCCAGCAGCTTAGCGCCAGGGAAGGATGGCTACACCTTC.

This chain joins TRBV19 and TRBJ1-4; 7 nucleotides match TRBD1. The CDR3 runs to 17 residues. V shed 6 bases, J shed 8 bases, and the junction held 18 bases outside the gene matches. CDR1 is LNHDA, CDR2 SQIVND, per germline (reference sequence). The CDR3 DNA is TGTGCCAGTAGCCCCGGCCGGGACAGCCTTTCGCTGGAAAAACTGTTTTTT. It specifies CASSPGRDSLSLEKLFF.

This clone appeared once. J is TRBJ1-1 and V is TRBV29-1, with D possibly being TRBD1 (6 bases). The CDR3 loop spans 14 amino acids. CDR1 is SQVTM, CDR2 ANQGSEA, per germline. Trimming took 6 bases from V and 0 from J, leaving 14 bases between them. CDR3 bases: TGCAGCGTCTCACCAGGGGTCCTGAACACTGAAGCTTTCTTT. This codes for CSVSPGVLNTEAFF. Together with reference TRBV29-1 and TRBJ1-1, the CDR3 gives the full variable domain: SAVISQKPSRDICQRGTSLTIQCQVDSQVTMMFWYRQQPGQSLTLIATANQGSEATYESGFVIDKFPISRPNLTFSTLTVSNMSPEDSSIYLCSVSPGVLNTEAFFGQGTRLTVV.

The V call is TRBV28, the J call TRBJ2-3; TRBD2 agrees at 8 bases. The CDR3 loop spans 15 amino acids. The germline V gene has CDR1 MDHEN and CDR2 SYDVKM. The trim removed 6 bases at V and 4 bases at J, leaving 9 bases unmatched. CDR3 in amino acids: CASSPSGSWADTQYF. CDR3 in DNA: TGTGCCAGCAGCCCCAGCGGGAGTTGGGCAGATACGCAGTATTTT.

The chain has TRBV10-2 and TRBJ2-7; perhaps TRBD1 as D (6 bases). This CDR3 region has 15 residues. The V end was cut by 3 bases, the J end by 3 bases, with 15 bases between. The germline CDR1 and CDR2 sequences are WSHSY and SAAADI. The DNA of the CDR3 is TGCGCCAGCAGTGACCCAGGACAGATAGGCTACGAGCAGTACTTC. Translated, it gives CASSDPGQIGYEQYF.

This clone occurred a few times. The CDR3 DNA reads TGCGCCAGCAGCCAAGGTCGCTCCTATAATTCACCCCTCCACTTT. It translates to CASSQGRSYNSPLHF. V and J are TRBV4-3 and TRBJ1-6; D is undetermined. Germline values: CDR1 LGHNA, CDR2 YSLEER. CDR3 size: 15 residues. Trimming took off 1 base at V and 0 bases at J, with 4 bases between the two ends.

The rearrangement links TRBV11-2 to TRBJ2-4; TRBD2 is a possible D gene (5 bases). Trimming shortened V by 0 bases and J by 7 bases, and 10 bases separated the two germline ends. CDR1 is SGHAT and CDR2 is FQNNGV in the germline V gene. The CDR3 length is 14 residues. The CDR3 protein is CASSLDIGGNIQYF. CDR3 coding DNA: TGTGCCAGCAGCTTAGATATTGGCGGGAACATTCAGTACTTC.

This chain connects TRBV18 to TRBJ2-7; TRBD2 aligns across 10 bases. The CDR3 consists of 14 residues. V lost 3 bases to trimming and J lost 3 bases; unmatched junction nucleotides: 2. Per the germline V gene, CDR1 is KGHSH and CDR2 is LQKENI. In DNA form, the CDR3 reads TGTGCCAGCTCACCGAGGACTAGCGGCTACGAGCAGTACTTC. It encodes CASSPRTSGYEQYF.

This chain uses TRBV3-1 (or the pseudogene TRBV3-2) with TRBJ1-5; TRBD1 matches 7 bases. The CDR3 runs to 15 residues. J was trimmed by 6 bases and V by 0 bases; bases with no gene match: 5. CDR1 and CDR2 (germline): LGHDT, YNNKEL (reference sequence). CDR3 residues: CASSQDRQGGQPQHF. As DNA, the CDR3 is TGTGCCAGCAGCCAAGATCGGCAGGGGGGTCAGCCCCAGCATTTT.

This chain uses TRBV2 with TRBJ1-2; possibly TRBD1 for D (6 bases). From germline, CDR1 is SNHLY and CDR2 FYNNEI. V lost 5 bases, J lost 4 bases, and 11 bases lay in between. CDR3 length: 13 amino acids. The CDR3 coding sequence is TGTGCCAGCAGTCCAGGGGTTGTCTATGGCTACACCTTC. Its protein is CASSPGVVYGYTF.

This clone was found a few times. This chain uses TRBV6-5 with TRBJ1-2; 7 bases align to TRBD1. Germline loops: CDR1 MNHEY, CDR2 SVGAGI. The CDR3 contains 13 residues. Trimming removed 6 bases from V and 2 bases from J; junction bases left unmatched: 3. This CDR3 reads CASSKQGNYGYTF. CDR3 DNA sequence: TGTGCCAGCAGCAAACAGGGGAACTATGGCTACACCTTC.